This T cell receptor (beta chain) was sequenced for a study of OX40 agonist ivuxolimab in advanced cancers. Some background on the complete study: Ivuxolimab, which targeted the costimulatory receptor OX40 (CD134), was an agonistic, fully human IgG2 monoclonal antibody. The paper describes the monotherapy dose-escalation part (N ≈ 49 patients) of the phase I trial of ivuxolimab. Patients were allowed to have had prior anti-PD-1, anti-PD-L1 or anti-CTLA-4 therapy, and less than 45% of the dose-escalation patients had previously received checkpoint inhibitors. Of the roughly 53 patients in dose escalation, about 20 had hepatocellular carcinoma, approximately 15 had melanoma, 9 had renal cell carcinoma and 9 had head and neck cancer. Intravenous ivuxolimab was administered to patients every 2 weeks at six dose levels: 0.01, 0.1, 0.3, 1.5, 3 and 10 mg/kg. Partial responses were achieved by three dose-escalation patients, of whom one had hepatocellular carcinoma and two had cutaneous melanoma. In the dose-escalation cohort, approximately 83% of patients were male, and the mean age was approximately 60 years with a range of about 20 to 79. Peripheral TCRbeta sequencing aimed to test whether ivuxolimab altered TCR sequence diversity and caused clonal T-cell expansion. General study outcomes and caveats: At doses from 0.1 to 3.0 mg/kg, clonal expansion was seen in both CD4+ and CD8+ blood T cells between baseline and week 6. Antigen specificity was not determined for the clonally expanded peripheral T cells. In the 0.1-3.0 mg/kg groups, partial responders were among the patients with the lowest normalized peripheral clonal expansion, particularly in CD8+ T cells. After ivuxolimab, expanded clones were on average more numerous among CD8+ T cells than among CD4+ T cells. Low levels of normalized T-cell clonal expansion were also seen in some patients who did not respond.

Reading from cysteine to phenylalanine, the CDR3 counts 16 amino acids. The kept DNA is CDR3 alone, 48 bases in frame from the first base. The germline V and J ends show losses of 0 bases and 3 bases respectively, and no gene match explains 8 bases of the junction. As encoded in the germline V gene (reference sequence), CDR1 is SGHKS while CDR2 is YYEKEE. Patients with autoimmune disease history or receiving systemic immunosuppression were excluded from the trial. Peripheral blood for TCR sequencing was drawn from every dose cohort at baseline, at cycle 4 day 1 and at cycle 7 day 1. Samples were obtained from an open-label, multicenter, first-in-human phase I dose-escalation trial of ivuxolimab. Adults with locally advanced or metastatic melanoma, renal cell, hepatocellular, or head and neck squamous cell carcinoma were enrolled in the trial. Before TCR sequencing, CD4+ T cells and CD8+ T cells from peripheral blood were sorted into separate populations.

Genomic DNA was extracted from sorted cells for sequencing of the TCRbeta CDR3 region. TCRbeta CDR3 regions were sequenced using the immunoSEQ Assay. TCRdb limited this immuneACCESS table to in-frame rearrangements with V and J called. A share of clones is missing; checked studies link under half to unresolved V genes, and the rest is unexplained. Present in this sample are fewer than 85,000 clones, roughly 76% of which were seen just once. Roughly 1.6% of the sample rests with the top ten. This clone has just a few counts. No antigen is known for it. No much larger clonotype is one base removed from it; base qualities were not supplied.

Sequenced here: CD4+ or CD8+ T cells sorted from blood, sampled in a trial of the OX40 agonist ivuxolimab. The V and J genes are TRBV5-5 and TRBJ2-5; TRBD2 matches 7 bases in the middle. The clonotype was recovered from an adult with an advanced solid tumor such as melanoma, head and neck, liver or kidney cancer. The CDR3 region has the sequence CASSLGPDAGEETQYF. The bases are TGTGCCAGCAGCTTGGGCCCCGACGCGGGAGAAGAGACCCAGTACTTC.